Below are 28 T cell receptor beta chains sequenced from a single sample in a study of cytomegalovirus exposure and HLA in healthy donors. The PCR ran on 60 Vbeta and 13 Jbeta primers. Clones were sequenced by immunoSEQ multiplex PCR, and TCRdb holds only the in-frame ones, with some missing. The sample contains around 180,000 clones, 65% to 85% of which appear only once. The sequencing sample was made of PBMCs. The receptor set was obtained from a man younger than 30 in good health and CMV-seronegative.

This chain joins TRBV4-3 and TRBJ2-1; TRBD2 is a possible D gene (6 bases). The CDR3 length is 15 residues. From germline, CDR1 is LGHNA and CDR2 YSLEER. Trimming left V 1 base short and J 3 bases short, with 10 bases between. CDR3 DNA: TGCGCCAGCAGCCAAGCTACGGGAGACTACAATGAGCAGTTCTTC. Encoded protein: CASSQATGDYNEQFF.

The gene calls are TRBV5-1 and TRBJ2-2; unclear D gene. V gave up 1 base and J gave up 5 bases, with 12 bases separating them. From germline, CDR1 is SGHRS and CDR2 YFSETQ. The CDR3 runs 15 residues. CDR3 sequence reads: CASSLNSIQTGELFF. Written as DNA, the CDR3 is TGCGCCAGCAGCTTGAATTCAATCCAGACCGGGGAGCTGTTTTTT.

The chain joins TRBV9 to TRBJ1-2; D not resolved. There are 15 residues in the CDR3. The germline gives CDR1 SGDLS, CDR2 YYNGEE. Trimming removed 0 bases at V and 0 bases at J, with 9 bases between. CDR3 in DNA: TGTGCCAGCAGCGTAGAGGAGATTTCTAACTATGGCTACACCTTC. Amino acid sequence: CASSVEEISNYGYTF.

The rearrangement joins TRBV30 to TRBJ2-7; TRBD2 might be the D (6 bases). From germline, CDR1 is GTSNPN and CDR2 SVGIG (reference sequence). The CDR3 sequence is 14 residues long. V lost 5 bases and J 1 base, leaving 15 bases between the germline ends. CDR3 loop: CAWGVAGRSYEQYF. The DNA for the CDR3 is TGTGCCTGGGGAGTCGCGGGGCGATCCTACGAGCAGTACTTC.

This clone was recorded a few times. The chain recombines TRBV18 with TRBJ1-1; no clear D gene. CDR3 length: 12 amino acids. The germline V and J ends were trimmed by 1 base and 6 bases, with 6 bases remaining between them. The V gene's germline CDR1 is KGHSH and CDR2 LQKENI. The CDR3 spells CASSPRGPEAFF. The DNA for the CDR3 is TGTGCCAGCTCACCACGTGGCCCTGAAGCTTTCTTT.

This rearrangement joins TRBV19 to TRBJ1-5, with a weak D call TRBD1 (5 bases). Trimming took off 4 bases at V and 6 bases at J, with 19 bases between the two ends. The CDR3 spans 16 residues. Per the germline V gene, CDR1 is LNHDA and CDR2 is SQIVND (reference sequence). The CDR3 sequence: CASSTLSVGARQPQHF. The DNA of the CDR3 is TGTGCCAGTAGTACCTTAAGCGTAGGGGCCCGTCAGCCCCAGCATTTT.

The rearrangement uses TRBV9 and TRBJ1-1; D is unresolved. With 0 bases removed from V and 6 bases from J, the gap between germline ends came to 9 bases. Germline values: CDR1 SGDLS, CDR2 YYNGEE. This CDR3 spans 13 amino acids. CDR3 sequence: CASSVGGNAEAFF. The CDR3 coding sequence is TGTGCCAGCAGCGTAGGCGGGAATGCTGAAGCTTTCTTT.

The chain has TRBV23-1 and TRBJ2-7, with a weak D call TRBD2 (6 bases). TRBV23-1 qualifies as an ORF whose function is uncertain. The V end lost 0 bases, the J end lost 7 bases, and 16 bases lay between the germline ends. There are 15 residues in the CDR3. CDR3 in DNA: TGCGCCAGCAGTCAATCGAGACTAGTTTTCTATGAGCAGTACTTC. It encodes CASSQSRLVFYEQYF.

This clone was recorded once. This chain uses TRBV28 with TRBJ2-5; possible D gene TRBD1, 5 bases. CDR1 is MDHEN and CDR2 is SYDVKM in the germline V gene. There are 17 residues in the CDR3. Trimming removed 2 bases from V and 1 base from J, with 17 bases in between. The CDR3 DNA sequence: TGTGCCAGCAGTTTACGGTGGACAAACACATTCCAAGAGACCCAGTACTTC. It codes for CASSLRWTNTFQETQYF.

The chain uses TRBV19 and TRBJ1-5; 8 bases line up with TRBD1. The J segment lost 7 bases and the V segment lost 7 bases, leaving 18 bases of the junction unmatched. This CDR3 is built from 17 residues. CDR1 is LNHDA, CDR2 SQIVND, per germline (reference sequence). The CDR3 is CASTNRSPTGDDQPQHF. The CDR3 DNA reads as TGTGCCAGTACAAACCGATCTCCGACAGGGGACGACCAGCCCCAGCATTTT.

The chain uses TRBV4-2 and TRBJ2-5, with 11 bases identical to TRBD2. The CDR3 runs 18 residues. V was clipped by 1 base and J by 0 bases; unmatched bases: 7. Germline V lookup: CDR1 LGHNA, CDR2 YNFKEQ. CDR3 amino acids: CASSQGRGLAEYQETQYF. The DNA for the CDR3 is TGTGCCAGCAGCCAAGGGAGGGGACTAGCGGAGTACCAAGAGACCCAGTACTTC.

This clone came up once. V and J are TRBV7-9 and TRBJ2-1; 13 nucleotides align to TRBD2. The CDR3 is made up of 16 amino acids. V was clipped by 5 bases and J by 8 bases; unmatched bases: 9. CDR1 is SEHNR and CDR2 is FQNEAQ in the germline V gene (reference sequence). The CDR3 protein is CASSLRGGLAGHEQFF. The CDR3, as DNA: TGTGCCAGCAGCCTGCGTGGGGGACTAGCGGGACATGAGCAGTTCTTC.

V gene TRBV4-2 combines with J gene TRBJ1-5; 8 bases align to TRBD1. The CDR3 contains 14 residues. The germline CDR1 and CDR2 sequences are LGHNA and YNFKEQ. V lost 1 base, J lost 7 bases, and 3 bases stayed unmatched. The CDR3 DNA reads TGTGCCAGCAGCCAAGCAGGGGGCGGACAGCCCCAGCATTTT. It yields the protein CASSQAGGGQPQHF.

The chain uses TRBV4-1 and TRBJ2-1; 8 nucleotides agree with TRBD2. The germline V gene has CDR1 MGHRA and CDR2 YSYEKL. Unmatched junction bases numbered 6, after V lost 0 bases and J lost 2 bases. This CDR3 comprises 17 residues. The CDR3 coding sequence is TGCGCCAGCAGCCAAGATATGGGAGCGGGGGCCTACAATGAGCAGTTCTTC. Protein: CASSQDMGAGAYNEQFF.

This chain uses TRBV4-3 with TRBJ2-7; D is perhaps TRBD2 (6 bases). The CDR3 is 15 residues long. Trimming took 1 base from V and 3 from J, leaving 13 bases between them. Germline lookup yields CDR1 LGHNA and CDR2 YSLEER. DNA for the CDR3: TGCGCCAGCAGCCAAGGGGCAGGGACTCGCTACGAGCAGTACTTC. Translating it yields CASSQGAGTRYEQYF.

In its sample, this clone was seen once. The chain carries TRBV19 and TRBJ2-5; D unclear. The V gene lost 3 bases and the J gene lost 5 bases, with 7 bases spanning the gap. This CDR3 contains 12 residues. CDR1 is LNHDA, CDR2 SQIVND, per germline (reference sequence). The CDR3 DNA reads TGTGCCAGTAGTATTTCGAGGGAGACCCAGTACTTC. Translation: CASSISRETQYF.

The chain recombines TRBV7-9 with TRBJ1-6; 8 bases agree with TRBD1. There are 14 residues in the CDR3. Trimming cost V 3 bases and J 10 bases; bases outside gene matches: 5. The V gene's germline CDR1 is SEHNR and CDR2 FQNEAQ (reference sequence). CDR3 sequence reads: CASSLGTGDSPLHF. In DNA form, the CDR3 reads TGTGCCAGCAGCTTGGGGACAGGTGACTCACCCCTCCACTTT.

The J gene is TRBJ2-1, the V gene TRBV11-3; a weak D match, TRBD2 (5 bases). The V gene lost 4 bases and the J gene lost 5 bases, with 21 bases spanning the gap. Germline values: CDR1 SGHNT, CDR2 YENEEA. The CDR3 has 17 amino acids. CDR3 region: CASSSFIGRGTDNEQFF. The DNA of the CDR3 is TGTGCCAGCAGCTCATTTATAGGACGGGGAACGGACAATGAGCAGTTCTTC.

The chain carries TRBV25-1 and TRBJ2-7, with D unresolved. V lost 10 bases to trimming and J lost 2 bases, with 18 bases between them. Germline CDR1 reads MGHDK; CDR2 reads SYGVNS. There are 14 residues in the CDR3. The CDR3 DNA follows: TGTGCCACCCAGTCCCCGAGGAGCCCCTACGAGCAGTACTTC. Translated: CATQSPRSPYEQYF.

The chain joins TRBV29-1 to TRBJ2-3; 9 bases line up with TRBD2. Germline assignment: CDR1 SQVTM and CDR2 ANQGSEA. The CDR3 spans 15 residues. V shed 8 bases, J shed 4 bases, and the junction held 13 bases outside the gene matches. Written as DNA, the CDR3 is TGCAGCTCAGTACCCTCTAGCGGGATGTCAGATACGCAGTATTTT. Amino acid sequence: CSSVPSSGMSDTQYF.

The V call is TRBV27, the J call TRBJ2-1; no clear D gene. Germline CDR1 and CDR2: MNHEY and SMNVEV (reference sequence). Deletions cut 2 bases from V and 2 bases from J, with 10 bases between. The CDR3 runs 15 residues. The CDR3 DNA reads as TGTGCCAGCAGTTTACCCCAGAATCCCTACAATGAGCAGTTCTTC. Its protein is CASSLPQNPYNEQFF.

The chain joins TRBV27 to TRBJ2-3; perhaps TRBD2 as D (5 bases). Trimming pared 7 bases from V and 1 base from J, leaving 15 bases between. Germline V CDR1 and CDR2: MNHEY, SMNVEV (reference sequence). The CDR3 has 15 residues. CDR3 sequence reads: CASTPGSMGTDTQYF. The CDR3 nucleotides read TGTGCCAGCACTCCGGGAAGTATGGGCACAGATACGCAGTATTTT.

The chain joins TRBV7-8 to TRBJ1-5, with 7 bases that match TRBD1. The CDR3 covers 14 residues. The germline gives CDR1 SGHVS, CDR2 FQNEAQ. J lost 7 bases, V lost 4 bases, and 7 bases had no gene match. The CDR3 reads CASSSQGSRQPQHF. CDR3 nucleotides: TGTGCCAGCAGCTCACAGGGGTCCCGGCAGCCCCAGCATTTT.

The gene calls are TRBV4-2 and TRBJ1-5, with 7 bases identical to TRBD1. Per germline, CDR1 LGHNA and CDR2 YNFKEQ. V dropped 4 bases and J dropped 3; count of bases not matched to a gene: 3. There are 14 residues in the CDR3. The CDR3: CASSLTGTNQPQHF. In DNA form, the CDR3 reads TGTGCCAGCAGCCTGACAGGGACCAATCAGCCCCAGCATTTT.

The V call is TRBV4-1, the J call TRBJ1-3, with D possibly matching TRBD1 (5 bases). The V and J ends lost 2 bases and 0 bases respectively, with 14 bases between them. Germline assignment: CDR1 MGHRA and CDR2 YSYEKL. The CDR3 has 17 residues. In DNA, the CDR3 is TGCGCCAGCAGCCAATGGGTGGGGGGATCCTCTGGAAACACCATATATTTT. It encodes CASSQWVGGSSGNTIYF.

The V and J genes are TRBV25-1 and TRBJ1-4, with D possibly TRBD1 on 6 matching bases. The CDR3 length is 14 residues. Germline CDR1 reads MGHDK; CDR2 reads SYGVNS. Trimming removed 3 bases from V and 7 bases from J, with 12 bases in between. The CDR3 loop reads CASSDVQGAEKLFF. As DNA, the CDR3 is TGTGCCAGCAGTGACGTACAGGGTGCTGAAAAACTGTTTTTT.

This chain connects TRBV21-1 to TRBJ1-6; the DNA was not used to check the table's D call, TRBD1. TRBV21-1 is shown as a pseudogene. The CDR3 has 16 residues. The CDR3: CASGNRDRPYNSPLHF. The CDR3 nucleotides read TGTGCCAGCGGGAATAGGGACAGACCCTATAATTCACCCCTCCACTTT.

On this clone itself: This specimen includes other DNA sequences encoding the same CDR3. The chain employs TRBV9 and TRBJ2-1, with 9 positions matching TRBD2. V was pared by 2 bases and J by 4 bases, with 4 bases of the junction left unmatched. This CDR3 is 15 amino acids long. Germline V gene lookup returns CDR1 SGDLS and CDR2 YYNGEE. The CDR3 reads CASSVSGGPYNEQFF. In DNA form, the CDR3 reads TGTGCCAGCAGCGTTAGCGGGGGACCTTACAATGAGCAGTTCTTC.